This TCR beta chain was identified in a study of blood T cell repertoires in COVID-19. For the study at large: Both acute and convalescent COVID-19 samples were obtained from the United States, Italy and Spain. The analysed material was cDNA or gDNA that came from T cells, B-cell-depleted T cells, or PBMCs.

Losses at the gene ends were 4 bases for V and 6 bases for J; bases not matched to a gene: 6. Germline-derived CDR1 and CDR2 are LGHDT and YNNKEL (reference sequence). This CDR3 region has 15 residues. Clones were read by immunoSEQ multiplex PCR, and TCRdb kept only the in-frame ones, dropping some. The sample yields some 290,000 clones, roughly 90% seen once. Participants' reported clinical history set cohort assignment. Donors in Cohort 3 who had recovered were those with two negative PCRs, healthcare professional clearance, or resolution of their symptoms. Sequencing was performed on PBMCs or T cells enriched from blood (not recorded which). This TCR was recovered from a woman younger than 45 who had recovered from COVID-19. V is TRBV3-1 (or the pseudogene TRBV3-2) and J is TRBJ2-2; 9 bases agree with TRBD1. CDR3 region: CASSRDRERAGELFF. The CDR3 region has the DNA TGTGCCAGCAGCCGGGACAGGGAACGCGCCGGGGAGCTGTTTTTT.